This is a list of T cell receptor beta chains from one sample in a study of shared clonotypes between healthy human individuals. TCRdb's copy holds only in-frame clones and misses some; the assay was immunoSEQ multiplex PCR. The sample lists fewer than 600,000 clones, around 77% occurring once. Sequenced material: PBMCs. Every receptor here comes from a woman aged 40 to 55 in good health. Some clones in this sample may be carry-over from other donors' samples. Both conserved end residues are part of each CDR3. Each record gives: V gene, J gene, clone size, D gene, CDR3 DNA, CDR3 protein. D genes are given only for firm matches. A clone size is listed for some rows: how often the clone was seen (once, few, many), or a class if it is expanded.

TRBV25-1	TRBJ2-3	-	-	TGTGCCAGCACAGAGGCCACAGATACGCAGTATTTT	CASTEATDTQYF
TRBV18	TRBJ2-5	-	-	TGTGCCAGCTCACCAGTACAAGAGACCCAGTACTTC	CASSPVQETQYF
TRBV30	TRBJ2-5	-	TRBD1	TGTGCCTGCACACAGGGGAGTGGGGAGACCCAGTACTTC	CACTQGSGETQYF
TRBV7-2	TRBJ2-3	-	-	TGTGCCAGCAGCTTAGGTCGTTCCACAGATACGCAGTATTTT	CASSLGRSTDTQYF
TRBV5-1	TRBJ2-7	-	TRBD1	TGCGCCAGCACCTCGACAGGGGGTTTATACGAGCAGTACTTC	CASTSTGGLYEQYF
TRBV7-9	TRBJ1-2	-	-	TGTGCCAGCAGCTTGTTCAGCATCTATGGCTACACCTTC	CASSLFSIYGYTF
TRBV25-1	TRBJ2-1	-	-	TGTGCCAGCAGTGAATTGGGGGAGCAGTTCTTC	CASSELGEQFF
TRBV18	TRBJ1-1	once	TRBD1	TGTGCCAGCTCACCTGACAGGGGCAACACTGAAGCTTTCTTT	CASSPDRGNTEAFF
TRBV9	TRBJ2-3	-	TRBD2	TGTGCCAGCAGCGTAGGGGCGACTAGCGGCTACACAGATACGCAGTATTTT	CASSVGATSGYTDTQYF
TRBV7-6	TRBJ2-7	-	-	TGTGCCAGCAGCTTGGGAAGCCCCTACGAGCAGTACTTC	CASSLGSPYEQYF
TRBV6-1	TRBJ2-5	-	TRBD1	TGTGCCAGCAGTGAGACAGGGGGCCGAGAGACCCAGTACTTC	CASSETGGRETQYF
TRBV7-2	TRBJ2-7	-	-	TGTGCCAGCAGCTTATCGTCCGCTGGTACCTACGAGCAGTACTTC	CASSLSSAGTYEQYF
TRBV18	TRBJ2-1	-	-	TGTGCCAGCTCACCACTCTCTGAAAATGAGCAGTTCTTC	CASSPLSENEQFF
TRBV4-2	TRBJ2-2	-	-	TGTGCCAGCAGCCAGAGGAGGGACTCTTTGGGCGGGGAGCTGTTTTTT	CASSQRRDSLGGELFF
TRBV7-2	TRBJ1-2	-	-	TGTGCCAGCAGCCCGATACAGGGAGGGGGGGGCTATGGCTACACCTTC	CASSPIQGGGGYGYTF
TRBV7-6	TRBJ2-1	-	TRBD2	TGTGCCAGCAGCTCGGGACTAGCGGGAGCGGGTGAGCAGTTCTTC	CASSSGLAGAGEQFF
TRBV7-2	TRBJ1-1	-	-	TGTGCCAGCAGCCCAGCGAACACTGAAGCTTTCTTT	CASSPANTEAFF
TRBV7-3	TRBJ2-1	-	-	TGTGCCAGCAGCTTGGGCGGGGCTAACAATGAGCAGTTCTTC	CASSLGGANNEQFF
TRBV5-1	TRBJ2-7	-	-	TGCGCCAGCAGCTTGGTGGGGGGTCTCTACGAGCAGTACTTC	CASSLVGGLYEQYF
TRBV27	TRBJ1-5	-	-	TGTGCCAGCAGCCCTGCGGCGAACAATCAGCCCCAGCATTTT	CASSPAANNQPQHF
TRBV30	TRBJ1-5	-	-	TGTGCCTGGAGTTTGCCGGGGTACATATCCAATCAGCCCCAGCATTTT	CAWSLPGYISNQPQHF
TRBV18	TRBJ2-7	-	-	TGTGCCAGCTCACCGGTCCAGGGGAACACCTACGAGCAGTACTTC	CASSPVQGNTYEQYF
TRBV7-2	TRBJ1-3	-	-	TGTGCCAGCAGCTTAGTGCGGTTGGACACCATATATTTT	CASSLVRLDTIYF
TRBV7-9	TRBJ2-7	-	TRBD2	TGTGCCAGCAGCTCGAGCGGGAGCACCTACGAGCAGTACTTC	CASSSSGSTYEQYF
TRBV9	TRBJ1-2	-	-	TGTGCCAGCAGCGTATACCCGGGTAGTCTCTATGGCTACACCTTC	CASSVYPGSLYGYTF
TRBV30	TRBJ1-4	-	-	TGTGCCTGTGGCCTAACAGGGTCTAATGAAAAACTGTTTTTT	CACGLTGSNEKLFF
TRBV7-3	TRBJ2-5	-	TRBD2	TGTGCCAGCAGCCTAGCGGGAGGCGATCAAGAGACCCAGTACTTC	CASSLAGGDQETQYF
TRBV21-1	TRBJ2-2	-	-	TGTGCCAGCAGAACAGGGAAGCGGAACACCGGGGAGCTGTTTTTT	CASRTGKRNTGELFF
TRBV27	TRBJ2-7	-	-	TGTGCCAGCAGCAATTCAGGGGGACTAGCCTACGAGCAGTACTTC	CASSNSGGLAYEQYF
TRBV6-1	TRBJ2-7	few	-	TGTGCCAGCCGCGAAACTGTATACGAGCAGTACTTC	CASRETVYEQYF
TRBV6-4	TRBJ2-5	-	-	TGTGCCAGCCACAGAGGCCAGGAGACCCAGTACTTC	CASHRGQETQYF
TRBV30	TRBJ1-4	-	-	TGTGCCCTAGGGGAGTACGAAAAACTGTTTTTT	CALGEYEKLFF
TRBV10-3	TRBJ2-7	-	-	TGTGCCATCAGTGAACACAGGGAACAAACCTACGAGCAGTACTTC	CAISEHREQTYEQYF
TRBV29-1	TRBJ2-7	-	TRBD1	TGCAGCGTTGAAGCGACAGGGAAACCCTACGAGCAGTACTTC	CSVEATGKPYEQYF
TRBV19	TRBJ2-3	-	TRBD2	TGTGCCAGTAGTACGGCGGGGGACACAGATACGCAGTATTTT	CASSTAGDTDTQYF
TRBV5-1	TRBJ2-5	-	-	TGCGCCAGCAGCTTGGCAGGAGCGGAAGAGACCCAGTACTTC	CASSLAGAEETQYF
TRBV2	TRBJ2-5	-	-	TGTGCCAGCAGTAACGACAGAGCGACCCAGTACTTC	CASSNDRATQYF
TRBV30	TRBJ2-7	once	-	TGTGCCTGGAGTGCCTACACTTACGAGCAGTACTTC	CAWSAYTYEQYF
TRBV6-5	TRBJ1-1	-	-	TGTGCCAGCAGTTACCGCAGTGAAGCTTTCTTT	CASSYRSEAFF
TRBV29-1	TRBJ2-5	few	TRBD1	TGCAGCGTAGACTTCCAGGGGGCTCGGGAGACCCAGTACTTC	CSVDFQGARETQYF
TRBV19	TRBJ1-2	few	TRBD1	TGTGCCAGTAGTGTACGACAGGGGGCGAGGGGCTACACCTTC	CASSVRQGARGYTF